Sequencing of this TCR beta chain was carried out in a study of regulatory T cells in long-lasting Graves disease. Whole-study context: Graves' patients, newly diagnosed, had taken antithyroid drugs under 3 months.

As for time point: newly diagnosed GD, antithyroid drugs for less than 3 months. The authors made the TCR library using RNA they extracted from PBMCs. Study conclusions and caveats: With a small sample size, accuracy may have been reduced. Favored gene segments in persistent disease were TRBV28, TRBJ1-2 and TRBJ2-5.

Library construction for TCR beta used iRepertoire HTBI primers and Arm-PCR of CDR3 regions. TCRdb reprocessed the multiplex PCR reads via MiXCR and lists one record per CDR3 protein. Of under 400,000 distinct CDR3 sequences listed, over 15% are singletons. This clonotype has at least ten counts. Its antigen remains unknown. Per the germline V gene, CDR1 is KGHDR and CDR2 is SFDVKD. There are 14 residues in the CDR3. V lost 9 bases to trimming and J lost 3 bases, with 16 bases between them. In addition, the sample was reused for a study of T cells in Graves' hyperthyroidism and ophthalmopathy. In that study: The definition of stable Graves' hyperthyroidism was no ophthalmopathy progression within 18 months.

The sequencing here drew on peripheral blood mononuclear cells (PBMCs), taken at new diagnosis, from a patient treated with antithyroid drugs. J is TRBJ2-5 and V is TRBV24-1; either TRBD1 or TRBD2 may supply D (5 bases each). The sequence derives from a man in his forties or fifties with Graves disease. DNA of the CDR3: TGTGCCACCCCCCCCCGAGGGGTCGAAGAGACCCAGTACTTC. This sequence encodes CATPPRGVEETQYF.